In its sample, the clone carrying this T cell receptor beta chain was seen a few times. As yet, its antigen is unknown. The source of the sample is a study of T-cell reconstitution after alpha-beta-depleted transplantation in children. V shed 4 bases and J shed 2 bases, with 13 bases lying between them. Germline V gives CDR1 SGDLS, CDR2 YYNGEE. This CDR3 contains 14 residues. Unique molecular identifiers were used in preparing the TCRbeta library. TCRdb re-called the PCR reads through MiXCR, storing one row per CDR3 protein. There are about 440,000 distinct CDR3 sequences in the sample; about 45% occur only once, and around a quarter lies in the top ten. General study points: Recipient T cells and thymic progenitors that survived were the source of the high TCRbeta diversity seen at day 60 in some patients.

Here the sequenced sample was PBMCs, taken before TCRalphabeta/CD19-depleted stem cell transplant. This clonotype was obtained from a girl aged 2-10 years with aplastic anemia, due to receive a stem cell transplant. The chain has TRBV9 and TRBJ2-7; D unclear. The CDR3 bases are TGTGCCAGCAGCCCTCCAGCGAACACCTACGAGCAGTACTTC. Its protein product is CASSPPANTYEQYF.